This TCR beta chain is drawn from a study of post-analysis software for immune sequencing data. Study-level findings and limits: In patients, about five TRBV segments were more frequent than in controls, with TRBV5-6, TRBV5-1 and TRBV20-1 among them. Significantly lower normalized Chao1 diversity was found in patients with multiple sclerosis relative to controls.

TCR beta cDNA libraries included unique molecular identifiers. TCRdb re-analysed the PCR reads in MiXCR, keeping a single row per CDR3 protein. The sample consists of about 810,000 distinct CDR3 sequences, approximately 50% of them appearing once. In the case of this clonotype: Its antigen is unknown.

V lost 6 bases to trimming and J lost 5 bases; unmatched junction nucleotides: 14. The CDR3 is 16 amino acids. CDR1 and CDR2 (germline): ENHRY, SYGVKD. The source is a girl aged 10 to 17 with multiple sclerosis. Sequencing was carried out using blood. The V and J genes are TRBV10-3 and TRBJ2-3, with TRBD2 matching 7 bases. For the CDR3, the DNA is TGTGCCATCAGCGAGACCTTGGGAGGGCCGGGAGATACGCAGTATTTT. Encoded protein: CAISETLGGPGDTQYF.